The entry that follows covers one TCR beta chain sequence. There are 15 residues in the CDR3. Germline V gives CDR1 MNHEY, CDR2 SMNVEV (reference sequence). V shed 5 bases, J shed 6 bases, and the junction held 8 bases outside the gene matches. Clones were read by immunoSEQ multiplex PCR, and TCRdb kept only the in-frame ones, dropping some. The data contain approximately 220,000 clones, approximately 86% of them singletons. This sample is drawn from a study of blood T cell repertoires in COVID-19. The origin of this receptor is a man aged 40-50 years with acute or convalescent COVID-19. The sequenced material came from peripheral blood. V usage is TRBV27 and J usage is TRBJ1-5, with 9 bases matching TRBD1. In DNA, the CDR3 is TGTGCCAGCAGTCCGGGGACAGGGAGATTTCAGCCCCAGCATTTT. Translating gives CASSPGTGRFQPQHF.